These 21 T cell receptor beta chains came from one sample sequenced in a study of patients and donors after allogeneic stem cell transplantation. MiXCR, applied by TCRdb to the RT-PCR reads, yields one record per CDR3 protein. The sample holds some 150,000 distinct CDR3 sequences, 37% seen once. Sequencing was performed on blood, either unsorted or a sorted T cell fraction (not recorded which). Source of these receptors: a human donor who was either an allogeneic HSCT recipient or a stem cell or donor lymphocyte infusion donor (not recorded which). It is not recorded whose cells these are; they may come from a transplant donor.

This clonotype came up a few times. V is TRBV4-2 and J is TRBJ1-4; 9 bases agree with TRBD1. CDR1 and CDR2 (germline): LGHNA, YNFKEQ. J gave up 7 bases and V 3 bases, and 12 bases lay outside the gene matches. There are 17 residues in the CDR3. The CDR3 region is CASSHDLQGAQSEKLFF. Here the CDR3 DNA reads TGTGCCAGCAGCCACGATTTACAGGGGGCCCAAAGTGAAAAACTGTTTTTT.

The CDR3 spells CSAGGQFTGELFF. CDR3 coding DNA: TGCAGTGCGGGGGGCCAATTCACCGGGGAGCTGTTTTTT. The rearrangement links TRBV20-1 to TRBJ2-2, with D perhaps assigned TRBD1 or TRBD2 (6 bases each). The CDR3 extends over 13 amino acids. Germline loops: CDR1 DFQATT, CDR2 SNEGSKA (reference sequence). V was clipped by 6 bases and J by 4 bases, with 12 bases between them.

The DNA of the CDR3 is TGTGCCAGCAGCCAAGATTTTGGTGCGAGAGAGACCCAGTACTTC. This encodes CASSQDFGARETQYF. The chain recombines TRBV4-2 with TRBJ2-5; D is unclear. V was clipped by 0 bases and J by 4 bases, with 12 bases between them. The length of the CDR3 is 15 residues. CDR1 LGHNA and CDR2 YNFKEQ come from the germline V gene.

The CDR3 bases are TGTGCCAGCAGCAAAGCGCGCGGGTTTACCTACGAGCAGTACGTC. It specifies CASSKARGFTYEQYV. This chain links TRBV21-1 with TRBJ2-7; TRBD2, the table's D call, lacks a check against the DNA. TRBV21-1 is labeled a pseudogene. The CDR3 spans 15 residues.

This clonotype was observed a few times. The CDR3 protein is CASSVRGATEAFF. For the CDR3, the DNA is TGTGCCAGCAGTGTGCGGGGGGCGACTGAAGCTTTCTTT. This sequence joins TRBV6-1 and TRBJ1-1, with D possibly TRBD1 on 6 matching bases. Trimming removed 4 bases at V and 5 bases at J, with 11 bases between. This CDR3 contains 13 residues. Looked up from germline, CDR1 is MNHNS and CDR2 is SASEGT.

The rearrangement uses TRBV4-3 and TRBJ1-6; 7 nucleotides agree with TRBD1. Looked up from germline, CDR1 is LGHNA and CDR2 is YSLEER. The CDR3 extends over 15 amino acids. V shed 3 bases and J 3 bases; nucleotides not matched to a gene: 2. CDR3 sequence: CASSQGQLYNSPLHF. The CDR3 DNA is TGCGCCAGCAGCCAGGGACAGCTCTATAATTCACCCCTCCACTTT.

This clonotype showed up just a few times. The chain uses TRBV5-1 and TRBJ2-5, with D perhaps given as TRBD1 or TRBD2 (6 bases each). The CDR3 length is 15 residues. Germline V gives CDR1 SGHRS, CDR2 YFSETQ. V dropped 4 bases and J dropped 4 bases, with 17 bases sitting between them. The CDR3 nucleotides are TGCGCCAGCAGCGGCGACGGGGGCCTGGGAGAGACCCAGTACTTC. Residues: CASSGDGGLGETQYF. The full variable domain, in which reference TRBV5-1 and TRBJ2-5 provide the parts outside the CDR3, is KAGVTQTPRYLIKTRGQQVTLSCSPISGHRSVSWYQQTPGQGLQFLFEYFSETQRNKGNFPGRFSGRQFSNSRSEMNVSTLELGDSALYLCASSGDGGLGETQYFGPGTRLLVL.

This chain joins TRBV6-5 and TRBJ1-1; possible D gene TRBD1, 5 bases. There are 14 residues in the CDR3. Per the germline V gene, CDR1 is MNHEY and CDR2 is SVGAGI. With 6 bases removed from V and 6 bases from J, the gap between germline ends came to 17 bases. CDR3 sequence: CASSLDTPSAEAFF. In nucleotides, the CDR3 is TGTGCCAGCAGCCTGGACACACCTAGCGCTGAAGCTTTCTTT.

This rearrangement joins TRBV5-1 to TRBJ1-1; 10 bases align to TRBD1. CDR3 length: 15 residues. Per the germline V gene, CDR1 is SGHRS and CDR2 is YFSETQ. Unmatched junction bases numbered 3, after V lost 4 bases and J lost 0 bases. In DNA form, the CDR3 reads TGCGCCAGCAGCGCGGGACAGGGGATGAACACTGAAGCTTTCTTT. It yields the protein CASSAGQGMNTEAFF. Drawing the rest from reference TRBV5-1 and TRBJ1-1, the complete variable domain is KAGVTQTPRYLIKTRGQQVTLSCSPISGHRSVSWYQQTPGQGLQFLFEYFSETQRNKGNFPGRFSGRQFSNSRSEMNVSTLELGDSALYLCASSAGQGMNTEAFFGQGTRLTVV.

This clonotype turned up a few times. The chain uses TRBV12-3 or TRBV12-4 and TRBJ2-3; D gene ambiguous. V was clipped by 6 bases and J by 0 bases, with 13 bases between them. This CDR3 has 15 residues. CDR3 DNA sequence: TGTGCCAGCAGCTGGACCGGCTCTAGCACAGATACGCAGTATTTT. Amino acids: CASSWTGSSTDTQYF.

This clonotype appeared a few times. The gene calls are TRBV20-1 and TRBJ1-6; a possible D gene is TRBD1 (5 bases). The CDR3 extends over 15 amino acids. Germline CDR1 and CDR2: DFQATT and SNEGSKA (reference sequence). V was pared by 0 bases and J by 6 bases, with 12 bases between. The CDR3 here is CSARDRARANSPLHF. Written as DNA, the CDR3 is TGCAGTGCTAGAGATAGGGCCAGGGCTAATTCACCCCTCCACTTT.

This clonotype showed up just a few times. The rearrangement links TRBV12-3 or TRBV12-4 to TRBJ1-5; D is unresolved. Trimming pared 6 bases from V and 3 bases from J, leaving 12 bases between. CDR3 size: 14 residues. CDR3 in amino acids: CASSLRRSNQPQHF. As DNA, the CDR3 is TGTGCCAGCAGCCTGAGACGGTCCAATCAGCCCCAGCATTTT.

The chain uses TRBV7-8 and TRBJ2-5, with a tentative D call TRBD2 (7 bases). The CDR3 sequence is 14 residues long. The V gene lost 5 bases and the J gene lost 4 bases, with 14 bases spanning the gap. Germline CDR1 is SGHVS and CDR2 is FQNEAQ. The CDR3 sequence is CASSPIGGGETQYF. The CDR3 DNA reads as TGTGCCAGCAGCCCAATAGGGGGGGGAGAGACCCAGTACTTC.

This clonotype showed up just a few times. This chain joins TRBV28 and TRBJ2-7; a possible D gene is TRBD1 (5 bases). The CDR3 covers 14 residues. In germline, CDR1 is MDHEN, CDR2 SYDVKM. Trimming left V 3 bases short and J 2 bases short, with 11 bases between. Written as DNA, the CDR3 is TGTGCCAGCAGTTTGGGCAGGGATGCCTACGAGCAGTACTTC. Protein sequence: CASSLGRDAYEQYF.

In this sample, this clonotype turned up a few times. J is TRBJ1-2 and V is TRBV7-2; TRBD1 might be the D (5 bases). The V end lost 5 bases, the J end lost 8 bases, and 12 bases lay between the germline ends. Germline values: CDR1 SGHTA, CDR2 FQGNSA. The CDR3 is 12 amino acids. The CDR3, as DNA: TGTGCCAGCAGCCTGGACAAGACCGGCTACACCTTC. Its translation is CASSLDKTGYTF.

This chain joins TRBV10-3 and TRBJ2-3; 11 bases fit TRBD2. The germline gives CDR1 ENHRY, CDR2 SYGVKD. V trimming: 5 bases; J trimming: 1 base; junction bases outside the gene matches: 2. The CDR3 covers 15 residues. Written as DNA, the CDR3 is TGTGCCATCAGTCCGGGACTAGCGGGCACAGATACGCAGTATTTT. This encodes CAISPGLAGTDTQYF.

This clonotype has a handful of counts. The chain employs TRBV3-1 and TRBJ1-2; D is ambiguous. The CDR3 has 14 residues. V was cut by 2 bases and J by 4 bases, with 11 bases left in between. Germline loops: CDR1 LGHDT, CDR2 YNNKEL (reference sequence). Here the CDR3 DNA reads TGTGCCAGCAGCCAAAAACACCCAGGCTATGGCTACACCTTC. It translates to CASSQKHPGYGYTF.

The chain has TRBV12-3 or TRBV12-4 and TRBJ1-5; D is unclear. The CDR3 length is 12 residues. Trimming pared 5 bases from V and 6 bases from J, leaving 8 bases between. The CDR3 spells CASSQLSQPQHF. The CDR3 DNA follows: TGTGCCAGCAGTCAGCTTTCTCAGCCCCAGCATTTT.

The V and J genes are TRBV25-1 and TRBJ2-1, with 9 bases lining up with TRBD2. The CDR3 consists of 16 residues. V was pared by 2 bases and J by 3 bases, with 5 bases of the junction left unmatched. Germline CDR1 is MGHDK and CDR2 is SYGVNS. CDR3 in amino acids: CASSEGSGGYYNEQFF. CDR3 sequence (DNA): TGTGCCAGCAGTGAAGGGAGCGGGGGGTACTACAATGAGCAGTTCTTC.

This chain links TRBV27 with TRBJ1-2; no clear D gene. Trimming shortened V by 2 bases and J by 1 base, and 5 bases separated the two germline ends. The CDR3 loop spans 13 amino acids. Germline CDR1 MNHEY, CDR2 SMNVEV (reference sequence). The chain's CDR3 is CASSLMSNYGYTF. CDR3 nucleotides: TGTGCCAGCAGTTTAATGAGTAACTATGGCTACACCTTC.

The gene calls are TRBV3-1 and TRBJ2-1; D remains ambiguous. The germline CDR1 and CDR2 sequences are LGHDT and YNNKEL (reference sequence). The CDR3 extends over 12 amino acids. The V end was cut by 3 bases, the J end by 10 bases, with 10 bases between. The CDR3 spells CASSHPRREQFF. The CDR3, as DNA: TGTGCCAGCAGCCACCCCCGCCGGGAGCAGTTCTTC.